This TCR beta chain was documented in a study of beta chain features in type 1 diabetes. Turning to this clone: As yet, its antigen is unknown.

The V end lost 3 bases, the J end lost 3 bases, and 15 bases lay between the germline ends. Germline assignment: CDR1 LNHDA and CDR2 SQIVND (reference sequence). This CDR3 spans 16 amino acids. Notes on the study in general: The naive, central memory and Treg TCRB repertoires showed an apparent similarity that was greater among patients than among healthy donors.

Reverse transcription of all isolated RNA meant that expressed TCRB transcripts were sequenced. Naive, central memory and regulatory T cell samples came to a mean of about 3.9 million reads. Profiled with immunoSEQ multiplex PCR; TCRdb holds only in-frame clones, not every one. The data show around 250,000 clones, 27% seen once. Sequencing was done on a sample of central memory CD4+ T cells from blood. The chain combines TRBV19 with TRBJ1-5; D is ambiguous. This TCR was recovered from a man aged 25-40 years in good health. CDR3 loop: CASSILPLGPNQPQHF. The CDR3 coding sequence is TGTGCCAGTAGTATCCTGCCCCTGGGCCCCAATCAGCCCCAGCATTTT. Drawing the rest from reference TRBV19 and TRBJ1-5, the complete variable domain is DGGITQSPKYLFRKEGQNVTLSCEQNLNHDAMYWYRQDPGQGLRLIYYSQIVNDFQKGDIAEGYSVSREKKESFPLTVTSAQKNPTAFYLCASSILPLGPNQPQHFGDGTRLSIL.